Listed below are T cell receptor beta chains from one sample, sequenced in a study of shared clonotypes between healthy human individuals. Clones were read by immunoSEQ multiplex PCR, and TCRdb kept only the in-frame ones, dropping some. The table has roughly 2.6 million clones, approximately 90% seen once; the top ten hold 0.11% to 0.15%. The sequenced sample was naive CD4+ T cells sorted from blood. These receptors were collected from a young man in good health. CDR3s include the opening cysteine and the closing phenylalanine or tryptophan. A D gene is named only where the DNA matches it firmly. Only some rows state a clone size, as once, few, many or a class for expanded clones.

j_gene	len	d_gene	v_gene	abundance	CDR3aa	CDR3nt
TRBJ1-5	16	.	TRBV27	.	CASRPDWALGNQPQHF	TGTGCCAGCAGGCCCGATTGGGCCCTGGGAAATCAGCCCCAGCATTTT
TRBJ2-2	19	.	TRBV2	.	CASSFAEDSPFENTGELFF	TGTGCCAGCAGTTTTGCGGAGGACTCTCCCTTCGAGAACACCGGGGAGCTGTTTTTT
TRBJ2-1	15	.	TRBV10-1	.	CASSELRTAGNEQFF	TGCGCCAGCAGTGAATTACGTACCGCGGGCAATGAGCAGTTCTTC
TRBJ2-1	16	.	TRBV5-1	.	CASSFAAWAGYNEQFF	TGCGCCAGCAGCTTTGCGGCGTGGGCCGGATACAATGAGCAGTTCTTC
TRBJ2-2	15	.	TRBV18	.	CASSPPGRRTGELFF	TGTGCCAGCTCACCACCCGGGCGGCGAACCGGGGAGCTGTTTTTT
TRBJ2-2	16	.	TRBV28	once	CASSFRTAPNTGELFF	TGTGCCAGCAGTTTTCGAACCGCACCGAACACCGGGGAGCTGTTTTTT
TRBJ1-3	13	.	TRBV7-2	.	CASSLVSGNTIYF	TGTGCCAGCAGCTTAGTATCTGGAAACACCATATATTTT
TRBJ2-1	14	TRBD2	TRBV7-9	.	CASSRSGANNEQFF	TGTGCCAGCAGCCGAAGCGGGGCGAACAATGAGCAGTTCTTC
TRBJ2-7	16	TRBD1	TRBV5-1	.	CASSPGRQGASYEQYF	TGCGCCAGCAGCCCTGGGCGACAGGGGGCTTCCTACGAGCAGTACTTC
TRBJ2-5	15	TRBD2	TRBV6-5	.	CASSYYRGGRETQYF	TGTGCCAGCAGTTACTATCGGGGGGGGAGGGAGACCCAGTACTTC
TRBJ2-7	16	.	TRBV18	.	CASSPPGGRLSYEQYF	TGTGCCAGCTCACCACCGGGCGGCCGACTCTCCTACGAGCAGTACTTC
TRBJ1-3	11	.	TRBV20-1	.	CSARAGNTIYF	TGCAGTGCTAGAGCTGGAAACACCATATATTTT
TRBJ1-2	13	.	TRBV28	.	CASSPLVGDGYTF	TGTGCCAGCAGTCCCCTCGTGGGGGATGGCTACACCTTC
TRBJ2-1	15	TRBD2	TRBV7-9	.	CASSRLAGGYNEQFF	TGTGCCAGCAGCCGGCTAGCGGGGGGCTACAATGAGCAGTTCTTC
TRBJ1-5	13	.	TRBV6-6	.	CASSTVGGRPQHF	TGTGCCAGCAGTACCGTCGGGGGTCGGCCCCAGCATTTT
TRBJ2-5	13	.	TRBV28	.	CASSGASAETQYF	TGTGCCAGCAGTGGCGCCTCGGCAGAGACCCAGTACTTC
TRBJ2-5	14	.	TRBV10-1	.	CASSENTQGETQYF	TGCGCCAGCAGTGAGAACACCCAGGGAGAGACCCAGTACTTC
TRBJ2-5	13	.	TRBV5-4	.	CASSYPGRETQYF	TGTGCCAGCAGCTACCCGGGCAGGGAGACCCAGTACTTC
TRBJ1-5	16	.	TRBV15	.	CATSRDLSLSNQPQHF	TGTGCCACCAGCAGAGATCTCAGTCTTAGCAATCAGCCCCAGCATTTT
TRBJ2-7	15	TRBD2	TRBV7-2	.	CASSRWTSGTYEQYF	TGTGCCAGCAGCAGATGGACTAGCGGAACCTACGAGCAGTACTTC
TRBJ2-7	15	TRBD1	TRBV2	.	CASSEAGQALYEQYF	TGTGCCAGCAGTGAGGCGGGACAGGCCCTCTACGAGCAGTACTTC
TRBJ2-5	15	TRBD1	TRBV7-9	.	CASNPGTGVSETQYF	TGTGCCAGCAACCCCGGGACAGGGGTTTCAGAGACCCAGTACTTC
TRBJ2-3	17	TRBD2	TRBV4-1	.	CASSQDRLAGSTDTQYF	TGCGCCAGCAGCCAAGATAGACTAGCGGGAAGCACAGATACGCAGTATTTT
TRBJ1-5	14	.	TRBV6-5	.	CASSPGRRNQPQHF	TGTGCCAGCAGCCCGGGACGGCGCAATCAGCCCCAGCATTTT
TRBJ1-2	12	.	TRBV7-2	once	CASSLGLWGYTF	TGTGCCAGCAGCTTAGGGCTTTGGGGCTACACCTTC
TRBJ1-5	14	TRBD1	TRBV28	.	CASSIGQGNQPQHF	TGTGCCAGCAGTATAGGACAGGGCAATCAGCCCCAGCATTTT
TRBJ2-5	14	TRBD2	TRBV6-6	once	CASRLAGPQETQYF	TGTGCCAGCAGACTAGCGGGGCCTCAAGAGACCCAGTACTTC
TRBJ2-6	15	.	TRBV6-5	.	CASSYSQGGANVLTF	TGTGCCAGCAGTTACTCGCAGGGTGGGGCCAACGTCCTGACTTTC
TRBJ2-5	13	.	TRBV5-4	.	CASSPADEETQYF	TGTGCCAGCAGCCCAGCGGACGAAGAGACCCAGTACTTC
TRBJ1-5	14	TRBD1	TRBV6-6	.	CASSATGGNQPQHF	TGTGCCAGCAGTGCCACAGGGGGCAATCAGCCCCAGCATTTT
TRBJ1-6	15	.	TRBV6-1	.	CASSGPRADNSPLHF	TGTGCCAGCAGCGGACCCAGGGCGGATAATTCACCCCTCCACTTT
TRBJ2-1	14	.	TRBV6-6	.	CASNGQQNYNEQFF	TGTGCCAGCAACGGACAGCAGAACTACAATGAGCAGTTCTTC
TRBJ2-1	16	TRBD2	TRBV29-1	.	CSVGLAGGPLGIEQFF	TGCAGCGTTGGGCTAGCGGGAGGGCCACTAGGGATTGAGCAGTTCTTC
TRBJ2-1	15	TRBD2	TRBV10-2	.	CASSETAGGPGEQFF	TGCGCCAGCAGTGAGACAGCGGGAGGGCCGGGTGAGCAGTTCTTC
TRBJ2-7	13	.	TRBV4-3	.	CASSHEQGGEQYF	TGCGCCAGCAGCCATGAGCAGGGTGGCGAGCAGTACTTC
TRBJ2-7	15	TRBD1	TRBV19	.	CASRYRDRAVYEQYF	TGTGCCAGTCGCTACCGGGACAGGGCCGTTTACGAGCAGTACTTC
TRBJ1-4	11	.	TRBV6-5	.	CASSSDIGLFF	TGTGCCAGCAGTTCGGACATAGGGCTGTTTTTT
TRBJ1-2	16	.	TRBV7-2	.	CASSLRLATSNYGYTF	TGTGCCAGCAGCTTACGTTTAGCTACATCTAACTATGGCTACACCTTC
TRBJ1-3	13	.	TRBV4-2	.	CASSQGSQGTIYF	TGTGCCAGCAGCCAAGGGTCGCAGGGCACCATATATTTT